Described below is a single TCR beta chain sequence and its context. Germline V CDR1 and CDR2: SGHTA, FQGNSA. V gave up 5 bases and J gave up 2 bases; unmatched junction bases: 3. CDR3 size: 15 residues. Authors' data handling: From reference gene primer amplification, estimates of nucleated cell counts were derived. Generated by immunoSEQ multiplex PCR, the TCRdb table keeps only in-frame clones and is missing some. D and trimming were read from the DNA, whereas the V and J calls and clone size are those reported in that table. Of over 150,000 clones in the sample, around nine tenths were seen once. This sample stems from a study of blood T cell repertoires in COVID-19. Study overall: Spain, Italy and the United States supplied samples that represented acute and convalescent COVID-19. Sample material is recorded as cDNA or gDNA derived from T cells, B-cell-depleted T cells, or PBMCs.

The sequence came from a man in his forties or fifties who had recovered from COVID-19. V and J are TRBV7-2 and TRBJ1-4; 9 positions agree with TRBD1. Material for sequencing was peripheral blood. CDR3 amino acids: CASSPGQGTNEKLFF. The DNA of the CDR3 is TGTGCCAGCAGCCCGGGACAGGGCACTAATGAAAAACTGTTTTTT. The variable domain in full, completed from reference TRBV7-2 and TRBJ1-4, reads GAGVSQSPSNKVTEKGKDVELRCDPISGHTALYWYRQSLGQGLEFLIYFQGNSAPDKSGLPSDRFSAERTGGSVSTLTIQRTQQEDSAVYLCASSPGQGTNEKLFFGSGTQLSVL.